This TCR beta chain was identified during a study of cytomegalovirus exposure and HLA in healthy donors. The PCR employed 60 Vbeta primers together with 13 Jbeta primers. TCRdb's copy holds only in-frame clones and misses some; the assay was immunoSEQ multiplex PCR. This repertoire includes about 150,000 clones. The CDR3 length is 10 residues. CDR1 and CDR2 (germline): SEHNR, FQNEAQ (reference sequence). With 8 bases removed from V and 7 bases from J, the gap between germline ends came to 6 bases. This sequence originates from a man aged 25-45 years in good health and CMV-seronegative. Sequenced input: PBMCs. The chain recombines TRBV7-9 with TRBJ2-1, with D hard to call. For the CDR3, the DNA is TGTGCCAGCGGAGTAAATGAGCAGTTCTTC. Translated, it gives CASGVNEQFF. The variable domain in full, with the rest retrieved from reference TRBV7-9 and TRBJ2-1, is DTGVSQNPRHKITKRGQNVTFRCDPISEHNRLYWYRQTLGQGPEFLTYFQNEAQLEKSRLLSDRFSAERPKGSFSTLEIQRTEQGDSAMYLCASGVNEQFFGPGTRLTVL.